This TCR beta chain was profiled in a study of T cell responses to AZD1222 COVID-19 vaccine. Study-level points and caveats: Spike-spanning, vaccine-associated CD4 TCRs were dominant at 160-218 and 743-854. Spike-specific TCR breadth and depth went up after people got two AZD1222 doses. Only a handful of AZD1222 recipients were seropositive at baseline. Regions left unmutated in variants are reportedly the target of nearly half of spike-specific TCRs.

With V trimmed by 6 bases and J by 0 bases, 14 bases remained unmatched. Germline lookup yields CDR1 SQVTM and CDR2 ANQGSEA. The CDR3 runs 17 residues. As concerns this clone: Its antigen is still unknown.

Method: immunoSEQ multiplex PCR; TCRdb's copy keeps in-frame clones and lacks some. The sample holds fewer than 120,000 clones, 88% seen once. This sequence joins TRBV29-1 and TRBJ1-2; 9 bases are shared with TRBD1. Specimen: peripheral blood, collected on day 0 of AZD1222 vaccination. The TCR was taken from an adult in good health. The CDR3 loop reads CSVALGQGVPPNYGYTF. CDR3 bases: TGCAGCGTAGCCCTGGGACAGGGCGTTCCCCCTAACTATGGCTACACCTTC. Variable domain in full (rest from reference TRBV29-1 and TRBJ1-2): SAVISQKPSRDICQRGTSLTIQCQVDSQVTMMFWYRQQPGQSLTLIATANQGSEATYESGFVIDKFPISRPNLTFSTLTVSNMSPEDSSIYLCSVALGQGVPPNYGYTFGSGTRLTVV.